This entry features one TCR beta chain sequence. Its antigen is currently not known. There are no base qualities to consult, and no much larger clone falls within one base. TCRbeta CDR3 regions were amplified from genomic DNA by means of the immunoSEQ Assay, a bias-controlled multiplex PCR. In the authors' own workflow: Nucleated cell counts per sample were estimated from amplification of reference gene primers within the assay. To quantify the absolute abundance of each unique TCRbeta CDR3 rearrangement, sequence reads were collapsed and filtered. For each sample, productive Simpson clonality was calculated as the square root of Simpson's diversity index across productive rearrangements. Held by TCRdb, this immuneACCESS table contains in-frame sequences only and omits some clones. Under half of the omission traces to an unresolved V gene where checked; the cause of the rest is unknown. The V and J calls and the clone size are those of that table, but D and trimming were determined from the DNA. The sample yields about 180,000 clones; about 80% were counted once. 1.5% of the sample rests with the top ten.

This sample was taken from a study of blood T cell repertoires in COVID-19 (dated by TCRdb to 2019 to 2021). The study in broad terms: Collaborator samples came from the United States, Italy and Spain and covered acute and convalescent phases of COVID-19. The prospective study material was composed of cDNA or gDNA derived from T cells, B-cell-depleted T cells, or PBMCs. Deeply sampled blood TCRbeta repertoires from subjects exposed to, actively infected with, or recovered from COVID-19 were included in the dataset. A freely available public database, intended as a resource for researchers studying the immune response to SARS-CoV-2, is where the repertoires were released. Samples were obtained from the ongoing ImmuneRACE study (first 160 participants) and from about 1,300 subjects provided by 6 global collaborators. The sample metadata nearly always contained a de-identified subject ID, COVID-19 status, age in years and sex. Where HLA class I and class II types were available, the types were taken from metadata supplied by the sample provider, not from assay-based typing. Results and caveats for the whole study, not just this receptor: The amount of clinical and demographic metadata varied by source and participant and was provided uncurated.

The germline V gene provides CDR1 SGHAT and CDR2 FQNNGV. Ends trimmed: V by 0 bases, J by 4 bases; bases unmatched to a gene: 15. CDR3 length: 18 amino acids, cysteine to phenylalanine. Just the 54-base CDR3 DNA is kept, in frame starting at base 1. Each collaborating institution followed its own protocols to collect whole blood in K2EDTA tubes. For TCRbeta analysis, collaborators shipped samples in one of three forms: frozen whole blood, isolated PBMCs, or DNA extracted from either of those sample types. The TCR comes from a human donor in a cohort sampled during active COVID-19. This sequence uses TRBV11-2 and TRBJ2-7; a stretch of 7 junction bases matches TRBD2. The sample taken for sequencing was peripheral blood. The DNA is TGTGCCAGCAGCTTAGATCGGGGCTCAGCGGGAAGGGGATACGAGCAGTACTTC. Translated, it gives CASSLDRGSAGRGYEQYF.